These T cell receptor beta chains were read from a single sample in a study of cytomegalovirus exposure and HLA in healthy donors. Sequencing used immunoSEQ multiplex PCR; TCRdb keeps in-frame clones, though not all of them. The sample has about 160,000 clones, just under 80% seen once. The sample consisted of PBMCs. The receptor set was obtained from a man aged 25 to 40 in good health and CMV-seronegative. Each CDR3 is given without its conserved first and last residue.

J gene: TRBJ2-7; V gene: TRBV30; CDR3 protein: AWTTLDRGYEQY
J gene: TRBJ1-1; V gene: TRBV6-5; CDR3 protein: ASNNRQGGITEAF
J gene: TRBJ2-7; V gene: TRBV28; CDR3 protein: ASSSPVAGSYEQY
J gene: TRBJ1-6; V gene: TRBV27; CDR3 protein: ASRRRGQGDNSPLH
J gene: TRBJ2-3; V gene: TRBV7-2; CDR3 protein: ASSLKDRVYDTQY
J gene: TRBJ1-2; V gene: TRBV5-4; CDR3 protein: ASSSYRGGYGYT
J gene: TRBJ1-2; V gene: TRBV4-3; CDR3 protein: ASSQVTRSNYGYT
J gene: TRBJ2-1; V gene: TRBV28; CDR3 protein: ASKWDSPEDNEQF
J gene: .; V gene: TRBV30; CDR3 protein: AWSKTGGGYYEQY
J gene: TRBJ2-7; V gene: TRBV28; CDR3 protein: ASSFLTGPSYEQY
J gene: TRBJ1-1; V gene: TRBV27; CDR3 protein: ASSLNDQGAMTEAF